This is a list of T cell receptor beta chains from one sample in a study of blood T cell repertoires in COVID-19. Profiled with immunoSEQ multiplex PCR; TCRdb holds only in-frame clones, not every one. Found here are just under 90,000 clones, roughly 90% of them singletons; the top ten hold 2.9%. Source material: peripheral blood. The receptors here all came from a woman of 80 years or more with acute or convalescent COVID-19. The CDR3 runs from the conserved cysteine through the conserved F or W. Each record gives: D gene, V gene, CDR3 length, clone size, J gene, CDR3 protein, CDR3 DNA. The D gene is left open where the match is weak. A clone size is listed for some rows: how often the clone was seen (once, few, many), or a class if it is expanded.

>.|TRBV6-1|12|few|TRBJ1-2
CASSEGVYGYTF
TGTGCCAGCAGTGAAGGCGTCTATGGCTACACCTTC
>.|TRBV11-2|17|.|TRBJ1-2
CASSVGGLASGLRGYTF
TGTGCCAGCAGCGTGGGTGGACTCGCCTCCGGACTCCGTGGCTACACCTTC
>TRBD2|TRBV11-1|15|.|TRBJ2-3
CASSKADGGADTQYF
TGTGCCAGCAGCAAGGCCGACGGGGGGGCAGATACGCAGTATTTT
>.|TRBV6-2/TRBV6-3|16|few|TRBJ1-1
CASSYSSGQENTEAFF
TGTGCCAGCAGTTACTCGTCGGGACAAGAGAACACTGAAGCTTTCTTT
>.|TRBV13|13|.|TRBJ1-2
CASSSTGPYGYTF
TGTGCCAGCAGCTCTACAGGGCCCTATGGCTACACCTTC
>.|TRBV5-4|15|once|TRBJ2-1
CASSSGPREQHEQFF
TGTGCCAGCAGCTCCGGGCCCCGGGAACAGCATGAGCAGTTCTTC
>TRBD2|TRBV7-2|15|.|TRBJ2-7
CASSLGGLAGDEQYF
TGTGCCAGCAGCTTAGGCGGCCTAGCGGGTGACGAGCAGTACTTC
>TRBD1|TRBV28|13|.|TRBJ2-5
CASEGANQETQYF
TGTGCCAGCGAGGGGGCTAACCAAGAGACCCAGTACTTC
>.|TRBV5-1|14|.|TRBJ1-2
CASSRTTGNYGYTF
TGCGCCAGCAGCAGAACTACAGGGAACTATGGCTACACCTTC
>TRBD2|TRBV7-2|16|.|TRBJ2-1
CASSFGLAGGINEQFF
TGTGCCAGCAGCTTTGGACTAGCGGGAGGGATCAATGAGCAGTTCTTC
>TRBD1|TRBV19|16|.|TRBJ1-4
CASRDRSGTDNEKLFF
TGTGCCAGTAGAGATAGATCCGGGACAGACAATGAAAAACTGTTTTTT
>TRBD1|TRBV5-1|15|.|TRBJ1-2
CASSLPDRVLYGYTF
TGCGCCAGCAGCTTGCCCGACAGGGTACTTTATGGCTACACCTTC
>.|TRBV6-2/TRBV6-3|15|.|TRBJ1-4
CASSYEGRRNEKLFF
TGTGCCAGCAGTTACGAGGGCAGGAGGAATGAAAAACTGTTTTTT
>.|TRBV7-9|16|.|TRBJ1-4
CASSSLGAGPNEKLFF
TGTGCCAGCAGCTCCCTCGGTGCGGGCCCCAATGAAAAACTGTTTTTT
>.|TRBV11-3|16|once|TRBJ2-2
CASSLVLSGNTGELFF
TGTGCCAGCAGCTTAGTCTTGTCAGGGAACACCGGGGAGCTGTTTTTT
>.|TRBV6-5|12|.|TRBJ2-5
CASSEMLETQYF
TGTGCCAGCTCGGAGATGCTAGAGACCCAGTACTTC
>.|TRBV28|12|.|TRBJ1-1
CASSFWATGAFF
TGTGCCAGCAGTTTTTGGGCCACGGGGGCTTTCTTT
>.|TRBV7-2|15|.|TRBJ1-4
CASSLVSATNEKLFF
TGTGCCAGCAGCTTGGTTAGTGCAACTAATGAAAAACTGTTTTTT
>.|TRBV28|16|.|TRBJ2-7
CASSLWNTRVEYEQYF
TGTGCCAGCAGTTTGTGGAATACGAGGGTTGAATACGAGCAGTACTTC
>.|TRBV12-3/TRBV12-4|13|.|TRBJ1-2
CASRPRDIAGETF
TGTGCCAGCAGACCCCGGGACATCGCAGGGGAGACCTTC
>.|TRBV4-1|14|.|TRBJ2-5
CASSRTGPQETQYF
TGCGCCAGCAGCAGAACAGGGCCCCAAGAGACCCAGTACTTC
>TRBD2|TRBV19|18|.|TRBJ2-7
CASSIGGLAGGTRYEQYF
TGTGCCAGTAGTATAGGAGGACTAGCGGGAGGAACCAGATACGAGCAGTACTTC
>.|TRBV7-2|13|.|TRBJ2-7
CASSLRGEDEQYF
TGTGCCAGCAGCTTAAGAGGGGAGGACGAGCAGTACTTC
>.|TRBV9|12|.|TRBJ1-2
CASSATGYGYTF
TGTGCCAGCAGCGCAACAGGGTATGGCTACACCTTC
>.|TRBV9|16|.|TRBJ2-2
CASQRDLTGNTGELFF
TGTGCCAGCCAAAGAGACTTAACCGGCAACACCGGGGAGCTGTTTTTT
>.|TRBV11-2|12|.|TRBJ1-1
CASRSTGLGAFF
TGTGCCAGCAGGTCCACAGGGTTGGGAGCTTTCTTT
>.|TRBV7-2|17|once|TRBJ2-5
CASSLFGTGLGGETQYF
TGTGCCAGCAGCTTATTCGGGACAGGACTAGGTGGGGAGACCCAGTACTTC
>TRBD1|TRBV19|14|few|TRBJ1-5
CASISGQGNQPQHF
TGTGCCAGTATCTCCGGACAGGGGAATCAGCCCCAGCATTTT
>.|TRBV5-1|14|.|TRBJ2-3
CASSLLPSPDTQYF
TGCGCCAGCAGCTTGCTCCCGAGCCCAGATACGCAGTATTTT
>.|TRBV4-3|15|.|TRBJ1-2
CASSQATYSNYGYTF
TGCGCCAGCAGCCAAGCTACTTACAGCAATTATGGCTACACCTTC
>TRBD2|TRBV5-1|14|few|TRBJ2-5
CASSFGAGEETQYF
TGCGCCAGCAGCTTTGGAGCGGGGGAAGAGACCCAGTACTTC
>.|TRBV7-2|14|.|TRBJ1-4
CASSLAGAGEKLFF
TGTGCCAGCAGCTTAGCAGGGGCTGGTGAAAAACTGTTTTTT
>TRBD2|TRBV5-1|17|.|TRBJ2-3
CASSRGGGSSSTDTQYF
TGCGCCAGCAGTCGCGGGGGAGGGTCCTCTAGCACAGATACGCAGTATTTT
>.|TRBV4-3|13|.|TRBJ1-5
CASSRDKNQPQHF
TGCGCCAGCAGCCGGGACAAGAATCAGCCCCAGCATTTT
>.|TRBV4-2|14|.|TRBJ2-7
CASSLQRSPYEQYF
TGTGCCAGCAGCCTTCAGCGGAGTCCCTACGAGCAGTACTTC
>.|TRBV6-5|16|.|TRBJ2-3
CASSYSAGYSTDTQYF
TGTGCCAGCAGTTACTCGGCGGGGTATAGCACAGATACGCAGTATTTT
>.|TRBV4-1|16|.|TRBJ1-5
CASSQDLPGRDQPQHF
TGCGCCAGCAGCCAAGATCTGCCGGGGAGGGATCAGCCCCAGCATTTT
>.|TRBV2|15|once|TRBJ1-3
CASKMGRHSGNTIYF
TGTGCCAGCAAAATGGGCAGGCACTCTGGAAACACCATATATTTT
>.|TRBV6-5|16|.|TRBJ1-1
CASSYSIGTLNTEAFF
TGTGCCAGCAGTTACTCAATCGGGACATTGAACACTGAAGCTTTCTTT
>TRBD1|TRBV29-1|14|.|TRBJ1-2
CSVEDPRDRGPGLF
TGCAGCGTTGAAGATCCGCGAGACAGGGGGCCGGGGCTCTTC
>TRBD1|TRBV5-1|14|.|TRBJ2-3
CASSSDRGTDTQYF
TGCGCCAGCAGCTCGGACAGGGGCACAGATACGCAGTATTTT
>.|TRBV5-1|12|.|TRBJ1-1
CASSRGQNEAFF
TGCGCCAGCAGCCGCGGACAGAATGAAGCTTTCTTT
>.|TRBV19|15|.|TRBJ2-4
CASARQGLAKNIQYF
TGTGCCAGTGCCCGACAGGGACTAGCCAAAAACATTCAGTACTTC
>TRBD1|TRBV25-1|18|.|TRBJ1-5
CASSGLLGQESCNQPQHF
TGTGCCAGCAGTGGGCTTTTGGGACAGGAGTCATGCAATCAGCCCCAGCATTTT
>TRBD1|TRBV29-1|15|.|TRBJ1-5
CSAQGGTGSNQPQHF
TGCAGCGCCCAAGGAGGGACAGGGAGCAATCAGCCCCAGCATTTT
>.|TRBV5-8|15|.|TRBJ2-1
CASSLSIRGYNEQFF
TGTGCCAGCAGCTTGTCCATACGCGGGTACAATGAGCAGTTCTTC
>TRBD2|TRBV6-2/TRBV6-3|17|.|TRBJ2-5
CASSYEWRGTIQETQYF
TGTGCCAGCAGTTACGAGTGGCGGGGGACGATCCAAGAGACCCAGTACTTC